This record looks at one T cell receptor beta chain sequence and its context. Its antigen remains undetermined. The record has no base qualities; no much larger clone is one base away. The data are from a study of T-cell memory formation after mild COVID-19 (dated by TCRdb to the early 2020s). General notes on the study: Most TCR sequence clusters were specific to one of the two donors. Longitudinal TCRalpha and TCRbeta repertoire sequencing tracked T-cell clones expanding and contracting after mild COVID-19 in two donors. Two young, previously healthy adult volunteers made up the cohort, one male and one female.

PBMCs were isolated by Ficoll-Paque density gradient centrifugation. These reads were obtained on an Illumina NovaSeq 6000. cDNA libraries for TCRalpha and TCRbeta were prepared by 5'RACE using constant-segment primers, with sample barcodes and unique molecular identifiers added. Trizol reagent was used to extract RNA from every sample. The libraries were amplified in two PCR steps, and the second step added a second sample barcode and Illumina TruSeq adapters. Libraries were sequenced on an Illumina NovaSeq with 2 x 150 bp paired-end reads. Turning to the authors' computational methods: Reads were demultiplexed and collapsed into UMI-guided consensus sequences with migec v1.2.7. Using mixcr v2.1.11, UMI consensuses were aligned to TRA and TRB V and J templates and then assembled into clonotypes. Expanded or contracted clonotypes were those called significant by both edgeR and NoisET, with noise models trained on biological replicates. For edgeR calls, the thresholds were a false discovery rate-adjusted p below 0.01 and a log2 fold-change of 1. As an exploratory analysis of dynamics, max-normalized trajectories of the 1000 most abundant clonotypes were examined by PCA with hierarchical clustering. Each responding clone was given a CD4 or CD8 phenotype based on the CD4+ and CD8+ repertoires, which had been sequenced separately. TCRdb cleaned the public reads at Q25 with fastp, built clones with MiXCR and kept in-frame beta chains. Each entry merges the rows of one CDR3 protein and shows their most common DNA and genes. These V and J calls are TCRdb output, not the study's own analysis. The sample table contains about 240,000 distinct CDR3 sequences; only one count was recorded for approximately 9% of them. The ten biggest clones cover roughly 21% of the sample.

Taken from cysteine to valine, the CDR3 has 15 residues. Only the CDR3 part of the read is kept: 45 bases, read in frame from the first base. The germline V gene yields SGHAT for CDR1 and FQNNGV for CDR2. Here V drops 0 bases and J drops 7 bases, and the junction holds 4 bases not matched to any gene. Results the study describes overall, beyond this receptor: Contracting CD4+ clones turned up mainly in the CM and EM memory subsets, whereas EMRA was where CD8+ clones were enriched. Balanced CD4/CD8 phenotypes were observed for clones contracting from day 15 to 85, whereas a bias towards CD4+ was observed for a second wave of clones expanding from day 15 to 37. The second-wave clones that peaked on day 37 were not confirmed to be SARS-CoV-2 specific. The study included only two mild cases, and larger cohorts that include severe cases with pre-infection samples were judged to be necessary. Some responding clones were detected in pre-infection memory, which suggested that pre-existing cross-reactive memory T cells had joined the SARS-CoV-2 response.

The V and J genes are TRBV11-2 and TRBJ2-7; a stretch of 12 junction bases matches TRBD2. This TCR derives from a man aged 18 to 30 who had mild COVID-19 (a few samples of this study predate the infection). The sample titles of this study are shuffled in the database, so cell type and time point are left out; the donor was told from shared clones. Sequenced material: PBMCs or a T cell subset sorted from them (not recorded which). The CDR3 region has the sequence CASSLELAGGPEQYV. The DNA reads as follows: TGTGCCAGCAGCTTAGAGCTAGCGGGGGGGCCAGAGCAGTACGTC.